This TCR beta chain was identified during a study of early T cells in non-severe SARS-CoV-2 infection. Study-level information: The authors sequenced bulk RNA from unsorted whole blood, leaving chains unpaired. Study observations and caveats: Private and CD4 specificities were missed by VDJdb matching, which favored anti-spike CD8 responses.

This clonotype occurred many times. Its target is not known. V lost 5 bases, J lost 4 bases, and 5 bases stayed unmatched. The CDR3 covers 15 residues. The germline CDR1 and CDR2 sequences are MRHNA and SNTAGT. The library protocol tagged individual cDNA molecules with unique molecular identifiers. TCRdb recomputed calls from the 5' RACE reads with MiXCR, one row per CDR3 protein. The table shows tens of thousands of distinct CDR3 sequences, with approximately 5.2% occurring only once. The chain is built from TRBV6-4 and TRBJ2-3; 11 nucleotides agree with TRBD2. The receptor's source is an adult who was a healthcare worker with PCR-confirmed SARS-CoV-2 infection or an uninfected control (not recorded which). The sequencing input was whole blood. Here the CDR3 DNA reads TGTGCCAGCAGTAGGATAGCGGGAGGGTCAGATACGCAGTATTTT. The encoded protein is CASSRIAGGSDTQYF.